The clone carrying this T cell receptor (beta chain) was counted a few times. The source of the sample is a study of beta chain features in type 1 diabetes. Sequenced material consisted of expressed TCRB transcripts (all of the isolated RNA was reverse transcribed). Libraries were prepared by immunoSEQ multiplex PCR; TCRdb keeps only in-frame clonotypes and omits some of them. Of about 220,000 clones in the sample, approximately 11% are singletons; the top ten hold 1% to 1.5%. V was pared by 5 bases and J by 4 bases, with 17 bases between. CDR1 and CDR2 from the germline V gene are GTSNPN and SVGIG (reference sequence). This CDR3 comprises 14 residues.

The sequenced sample consisted of central memory CD4+ T cells from blood. The rearrangement joins TRBV30 to TRBJ2-5; D might be TRBD2 (6 bases). The receptor comes from a young man in good health. The CDR3 protein is CAWGKGPGGETQYF. The CDR3 DNA reads as TGTGCCTGGGGAAAAGGGCCCGGGGGAGAGACCCAGTACTTC.